One and the same sample provided the 21 T cell receptor beta chains below, sequenced in a study of OX40 agonist ivuxolimab in advanced cancers. The method was immunoSEQ multiplex PCR; TCRdb's version includes in-frame clones alone and lacks a portion of them. This table has some 25,000 clones, about 86% appearing once. Material: CD4+ or CD8+ T cells sorted from blood, obtained in a trial of the OX40 agonist ivuxolimab. Receptor source: an adult with an advanced solid tumor such as melanoma, head and neck, liver or kidney cancer.

J is TRBJ2-7 and V is TRBV7-9, with D tentatively TRBD2 (5 bases). Trimming left V 5 bases short and J 2 bases short, with 22 bases between. CDR3 length equals 17 residues. CDR1 and CDR2 from the germline V gene are SEHNR and FQNEAQ (reference sequence). Written as DNA, the CDR3 is TGTGCCAGCAGCCCAGGAGAGGGCTCTGGGAACCCCTACGAGCAGTACTTC. It yields the protein CASSPGEGSGNPYEQYF.

In this sample, this clone turned up once. The J gene is TRBJ2-7, the V gene TRBV5-8, with 7 bases aligning to TRBD1. V trimming: 0 bases; J trimming: 7 bases; junction bases outside the gene matches: 7. CDR3 length: 14 residues. CDR1 is SGHTS, CDR2 YDEGEE, per germline. CDR3 amino acids: CASSLGDSPMEQYF. CDR3 sequence (DNA): TGTGCCAGCAGCTTGGGGGACAGTCCCATGGAGCAGTACTTC.

This chain links TRBV30 with TRBJ1-1; no clear D gene. Trimming took off 0 bases at V and 4 bases at J, with 9 bases between the two ends. Germline V gene lookup returns CDR1 GTSNPN and CDR2 SVGIG (reference sequence). This CDR3 comprises 13 residues. CDR3 in amino acids: CAWSVGGITEAFF. The CDR3 DNA is TGTGCCTGGAGTGTAGGAGGAATCACTGAAGCTTTCTTT.

The chain is built from TRBV9 and TRBJ1-5; possible D gene TRBD1, 5 bases. Trimming shortened V by 7 bases and J by 7 bases, and 18 bases separated the two germline ends. Germline CDR1 reads SGDLS; CDR2 reads YYNGEE. This CDR3 has 14 residues. CDR3 DNA: TGTGCCAGCGGACTCGGGGGGTTAGGGCAGCCCCAGCATTTT. This gives the protein CASGLGGLGQPQHF. Supplemented by reference TRBV9 and TRBJ1-5, the full variable domain reads DSGVTQTPKHLITATGQRVTLRCSPRSGDLSVYWYQQSLDQGLQFLIQYYNGEERAKGNILERFSAQQFPDLHSELNLSSLELGDSALYFCASGLGGLGQPQHFGDGTRLSIL.

The chain has TRBV10-3 and TRBJ1-2, with D maybe TRBD1 (5 bases). Germline V gives CDR1 ENHRY, CDR2 SYGVKD. Trimming cost V 11 bases and J 1 base, with 11 bases left between them. This CDR3 spans 12 amino acids. This CDR3 is CAALGGNYGYTF. CDR3 nucleotides: TGTGCCGCCCTGGGGGGTAACTATGGCTACACCTTC.

The sample holds one count of this clone. The V call is TRBV27, the J call TRBJ1-5; D perhaps matches TRBD1 (5 bases). Germline lookup yields CDR1 MNHEY and CDR2 SMNVEV (reference sequence). V lost 0 bases, J lost 4 bases, and 7 bases lay in between. The CDR3 spans 14 residues. CDR3 residues: CASSLSRGNQPQHF. CDR3 in DNA: TGTGCCAGCAGTTTATCACGGGGGAATCAGCCCCAGCATTTT.

The J gene is TRBJ2-1, the V gene TRBV7-9; TRBD2 matches at 10 bases. J lost 5 bases, V lost 4 bases, and 5 bases had no gene match. The V gene's germline CDR1 is SEHNR and CDR2 FQNEAQ (reference sequence). This CDR3 comprises 15 residues. CDR3 loop: CASSYRTSGNNEQFF. The CDR3 region has the DNA TGTGCCAGCAGCTACAGGACTAGCGGCAACAATGAGCAGTTCTTC.

The chain carries TRBV6-5 and TRBJ2-7; D is undetermined. V lost 5 bases, J lost 0 bases, and 11 bases lay in between. Germline V gene lookup returns CDR1 MNHEY and CDR2 SVGAGI. This CDR3 region has 14 residues. The CDR3 loop reads CASSTSGPSYEQYF. CDR3 bases: TGTGCCAGCAGTACCTCCGGGCCCTCCTACGAGCAGTACTTC.

The V call is TRBV10-3, the J call TRBJ2-1, with D maybe TRBD1 (6 bases). Germline CDR1 ENHRY, CDR2 SYGVKD. Trimming cost V 7 bases and J 6 bases, with 16 bases left between them. The CDR3 is made up of 14 amino acids. CDR3 loop: CAIMGAGRTNEQFF. In nucleotides, the CDR3 is TGTGCCATCATGGGGGCAGGACGGACCAATGAGCAGTTCTTC.

The V gene is TRBV27, the J gene TRBJ2-2; D might be TRBD2 (6 bases). The germline V gene encodes CDR1 MNHEY and CDR2 SMNVEV (reference sequence). With 2 bases removed from V and 4 bases from J, the gap between germline ends came to 17 bases. The CDR3 covers 17 residues. CDR3 residues: CASSLPRGRGRTGELFF. The CDR3 coding sequence is TGTGCCAGCAGTTTACCCCGGGGGAGAGGTCGCACCGGGGAGCTGTTTTTT.

Relative to its sample, this clone is medium-sized. The chain employs TRBV6-1 and TRBJ2-1; D is uncertain. The germline V gene encodes CDR1 MNHNS and CDR2 SASEGT. The CDR3 runs 14 residues. Trimming cost V 5 bases and J 6 bases, with 14 bases left between them. The CDR3 loop reads CASSPETHPNEQFF. The CDR3 nucleotides are TGTGCCAGCAGTCCAGAGACTCATCCCAATGAGCAGTTCTTC.

The chain has TRBV11-2 and TRBJ2-7; D is possibly TRBD2 (5 bases). V shed 1 base and J shed 6 bases, with 7 bases lying between them. The CDR3 sequence is 12 residues long. Germline V lookup: CDR1 SGHAT, CDR2 FQNNGV. The CDR3 region is CASSLGGSEQYF. The DNA of the CDR3 is TGTGCCAGCAGCTTAGGAGGGAGCGAGCAGTACTTC.

This clone has only a few counts. CDR3 nucleotides: TGTGCCAGCAGCCAAGGGACGGGTCAAAACACTGAAGCTTTCTTT. It codes for CASSQGTGQNTEAFF. The chain combines TRBV5-5 with TRBJ1-1; tentative D call: TRBD1 (5 bases). CDR3 length: 15 residues. The germline CDR1 and CDR2 sequences are SGHKS and YYEKEE (reference sequence). Trimming took off 4 bases at V and 2 bases at J, with 15 bases between the two ends.

Turning to this clone: At one end, the junction sequence differs from germline, possibly due to a read error. The chain joins TRBV4-3 to TRBJ2-7; no reliable D call. Per germline, CDR1 LGHNA and CDR2 YSLEER. The CDR3 consists of 13 residues. The CDR3 DNA reads TGCGCCAGCAGCCAAGATCGCGGTTCGGGTGCCAACTTC. It specifies CASSQDRGSGANF.

This sequence joins TRBV5-1 and TRBJ1-5; no reliable D call. The germline V and J ends were trimmed by 0 bases and 7 bases, with 8 bases remaining between them. The CDR3 covers 13 residues. The V gene's germline CDR1 is SGHRS and CDR2 YFSETQ. In nucleotides, the CDR3 is TGCGCCAGCAGCTTGGTAGCAGGACAGCCCCAGCATTTT. Amino acids: CASSLVAGQPQHF. Looking up the rest from reference TRBV5-1 and TRBJ1-5 gives the full variable domain: KAGVTQTPRYLIKTRGQQVTLSCSPISGHRSVSWYQQTPGQGLQFLFEYFSETQRNKGNFPGRFSGRQFSNSRSEMNVSTLELGDSALYLCASSLVAGQPQHFGDGTRLSIL.

V is TRBV18 and J is TRBJ2-7; D remains ambiguous. The germline gives CDR1 KGHSH, CDR2 LQKENI. V dropped 3 bases and J dropped 4 bases, with 4 bases sitting between them. The CDR3 length is 11 residues. The CDR3 loop is CASSPGYEQYF. In DNA form, the CDR3 reads TGTGCCAGCTCACCCGGGTACGAGCAGTACTTC.

The chain has TRBV2 and TRBJ2-7, with 11 bases matching TRBD2. The V gene's germline CDR1 is SNHLY and CDR2 FYNNEI. The CDR3 is 16 residues long. The V gene end was trimmed by 7 bases and the J gene end by 3 bases; junction bases not matched to a gene: 11. The CDR3 sequence: CASTWPLAGGDYEQYF. The CDR3 coding sequence is TGTGCCAGCACCTGGCCCCTAGCGGGAGGAGACTACGAGCAGTACTTC. Using reference TRBV2 and TRBJ2-7 for the parts outside the CDR3, the full variable domain is EPEVTQTPSHQVTQMGQEVILRCVPISNHLYFYWYRQILGQKVEFLVSFYNNEISEKSEIFDDQFSVERPDGSNFTLKIRSTKLEDSAMYFCASTWPLAGGDYEQYFGPGTRLTVT.

This chain uses TRBV27 with TRBJ2-1; TRBD2 matches at 10 bases. The CDR3 runs 11 residues. From germline, CDR1 is MNHEY and CDR2 SMNVEV (reference sequence). Germline trimming cut 5 bases from V and 14 bases from J; bases unmatched to any gene: 3. The CDR3 region has the DNA TGTGCCAGCAGTCGAGGGACTAGCGAGTTCTTC. It translates to CASSRGTSEFF.

The chain carries TRBV7-9 and TRBJ2-5, with D perhaps matching TRBD2 (7 bases). Germline CDR1 is SEHNR and CDR2 is FQNEAQ (reference sequence). This CDR3 contains 15 residues. V was clipped by 3 bases and J by 5 bases, with 16 bases between them. The CDR3 region is CASSFRGGAGETQYF. The CDR3, as DNA: TGTGCCAGCAGCTTCCGAGGGGGGGCCGGTGAGACCCAGTACTTC.

J is TRBJ2-1 and V is TRBV13; D possibly uses TRBD1 or TRBD2 (6 bases each). This CDR3 spans 12 amino acids. Germline CDR1 is PRHDT and CDR2 is FYEKMQ (reference sequence). V shed 3 bases and J shed 14 bases, with 14 bases lying between them. The CDR3, as DNA: TGTGCCAGCAGCTTCGGTAGGGGGGAGGAGTTCTTC. It encodes CASSFGRGEEFF.

By share of the sample, this clone is medium-sized. The chain links TRBV4-3 to TRBJ2-3, with TRBD2 identical over 7 bases. This CDR3 spans 17 amino acids. CDR1 and CDR2 from the germline V gene are LGHNA and YSLEER. V dropped 4 bases and J dropped 5; count of bases not matched to a gene: 15. CDR3 amino acids: CASSPGVGLAVGDTQYF. The CDR3 nucleotides read TGCGCCAGCAGCCCCGGAGTGGGTCTAGCGGTTGGAGATACGCAGTATTTT.